These 19 T cell receptor beta chains were sequenced from one sample in a study of blood T cell repertoires in COVID-19. Method: immunoSEQ multiplex PCR; TCRdb's copy keeps in-frame clones and lacks some. The sample has about 250,000 clones; roughly 85% are singletons. Sequences were obtained from PBMCs or T cells enriched from blood (not recorded which). These receptor sequences come from a woman aged 50 to 60 with acute COVID-19.

V usage is TRBV10-3 and J usage is TRBJ1-1; the match to TRBD1 covers 7 bases. The J segment lost 5 bases and the V segment lost 2 bases, leaving 8 bases of the junction unmatched. The CDR3 covers 15 residues. The germline gives CDR1 ENHRY, CDR2 SYGVKD. The CDR3 DNA sequence: TGTGCCATCAGTGAGGGCCGTACAGGGGCAACTGAAGCTTTCTTT. This codes for CAISEGRTGATEAFF.

Many counts were recorded for this clone. This chain joins TRBV7-9 and TRBJ1-2; the D is unclear. Trimming pared 10 bases from V and 5 bases from J, leaving 11 bases between. CDR3 length: 11 residues. Germline lookup yields CDR1 SEHNR and CDR2 FQNEAQ (reference sequence). CDR3 amino acids: CATSGMYGYTF. The CDR3 DNA is TGTGCCACCTCGGGGATGTATGGCTACACCTTC.

The rearrangement uses TRBV6-2 or TRBV6-3 and TRBJ2-7; no clear D. The V and J ends lost 2 bases and 3 bases respectively, with 5 bases between them. CDR3 length equals 12 residues. CDR1 and CDR2 (germline): MNHEY, SVGEGT. CDR3 DNA: TGTGCCAGCAGTTACGTCGGCTACGAGCAGTACTTC. The encoded protein is CASSYVGYEQYF.

Only one count was recorded for this clone. The genes are TRBV25-1 and TRBJ2-7, with a tentative D call TRBD2 (5 bases). Germline V gene lookup returns CDR1 MGHDK and CDR2 SYGVNS. The CDR3 extends over 12 amino acids. The V gene lost 8 bases and the J gene lost 0 bases, with 8 bases spanning the gap. CDR3 in DNA: TGTGCCAGCGGGAGAAACTCCTACGAGCAGTACTTC. It is translated as CASGRNSYEQYF.

This clone was seen more than once but under ten times. V is TRBV9 and J is TRBJ1-1, with 10 nucleotides matching TRBD1. V dropped 6 bases and J dropped 5; count of bases not matched to a gene: 16. This CDR3 spans 17 amino acids. The germline gives CDR1 SGDLS, CDR2 YYNGEE. CDR3 sequence: CASMVETGTGDVTEAFF. The CDR3 region has the DNA TGTGCCAGCATGGTAGAAACTGGGACAGGGGATGTGACTGAAGCTTTCTTT.

As to this clone: Additional DNA sequences in this sample encode the identical CDR3. The chain links TRBV6-2 or TRBV6-3 to TRBJ2-5; TRBD1 is a possible D gene (5 bases). Germline V lookup: CDR1 MNHEY, CDR2 SVGEGT. Trimming stripped 0 bases from V and 5 bases from J, with 7 bases between. This CDR3 comprises 13 residues. The CDR3 DNA reads as TGTGCCAGCAGTTACTCGGGGCGGGAGACCCAGTACTTC. Its protein product is CASSYSGRETQYF.

The rearrangement uses TRBV6-2 or TRBV6-3 and TRBJ1-1; 10 bases are a match to TRBD1. CDR3 length: 14 amino acids. From germline, CDR1 is MNHEY and CDR2 SVGEGT. V lost 3 bases and J lost 8; bases outside the gene matches: 6. The CDR3 reads CASSYFDRGQEAFF. DNA for the CDR3: TGTGCCAGCAGTTATTTCGACAGGGGGCAGGAAGCTTTCTTT.

V is TRBV10-3 and J is TRBJ2-5, with 12 bases that match TRBD2. J gave up 3 bases and V 5 bases, and 4 bases lay outside the gene matches. The germline CDR1 and CDR2 sequences are ENHRY and SYGVKD. This CDR3 has 15 residues. The CDR3 sequence: CAISKTSGGKETQYF. The CDR3 DNA follows: TGTGCCATCAGTAAGACTAGCGGGGGTAAAGAGACCCAGTACTTC.

The chain links TRBV7-6 to TRBJ1-1; D gene uncertain. The CDR3 has 13 amino acids. The V gene's germline CDR1 is SGHVS and CDR2 FNYEAQ. Between the trimmed V and J ends, which lost 3 bases and 7 bases, there was a span of 12 bases. CDR3 protein: CASSFKQESEAFF. DNA of the CDR3: TGTGCCAGCAGCTTCAAGCAGGAAAGTGAAGCTTTCTTT.

The J gene is TRBJ2-7, the V gene TRBV7-2; a possible D gene is TRBD1 (5 bases). This CDR3 has 14 amino acids. Per the germline V gene, CDR1 is SGHTA and CDR2 is FQGNSA. V lost 3 bases and J 5 bases, leaving 14 bases between the germline ends. The CDR3 DNA reads TGTGCCAGCAGCTTCGACAGTCGAGTCGACGAGCAGTACTTC. Its protein product is CASSFDSRVDEQYF. The full variable domain, in which reference TRBV7-2 and TRBJ2-7 provide the parts outside the CDR3, is GAGVSQSPSNKVTEKGKDVELRCDPISGHTALYWYRQSLGQGLEFLIYFQGNSAPDKSGLPSDRFSAERTGGSVSTLTIQRTQQEDSAVYLCASSFDSRVDEQYFGPGTRLTVT.

The chain couples TRBV5-6 to TRBJ2-1; no reliable D call. CDR3 length: 12 residues. Germline V lookup: CDR1 SGHDT, CDR2 YYEEEE. V was trimmed by 3 bases and J by 4 bases, leaving 5 bases between them. The CDR3 here is CASSWQYNEQFF. The CDR3 DNA sequence: TGTGCCAGCAGCTGGCAGTACAATGAGCAGTTCTTC.

This clone has just one count. The chain combines TRBV6-2 or TRBV6-3 with TRBJ1-2; D is uncertain. With 5 bases removed from V and 2 bases from J, the gap between germline ends came to 6 bases. This CDR3 region has 12 residues. Germline CDR1 and CDR2: MNHEY and SVGEGT. CDR3 residues: CASSNSNYGYTF. The CDR3 DNA follows: TGTGCCAGCAGTAACAGCAACTATGGCTACACCTTC.

V and J are TRBV19 and TRBJ1-2; no clear D. Trimming cost V 1 base and J 11 bases, with 20 bases left between them. This CDR3 has 15 amino acids. Germline CDR1 and CDR2: LNHDA and SQIVND (reference sequence). CDR3 sequence: CASSIGSERAPSYTF. DNA of the CDR3: TGTGCCAGTAGTATAGGGTCTGAAAGAGCTCCCTCTTACACCTTC.

This clone was counted a few times. The chain joins TRBV3-1 (or the pseudogene TRBV3-2) to TRBJ2-5; the D gene is possibly TRBD2 (6 bases). The germline V and J ends were trimmed by 0 bases and 2 bases, with 10 bases remaining between them. This CDR3 is 15 amino acids long. Germline CDR1 is LGHDT and CDR2 is YNNKEL (reference sequence). The chain's CDR3 is CASSQEVLAQETQYF. CDR3 DNA sequence: TGTGCCAGCAGCCAAGAGGTCCTAGCGCAAGAGACCCAGTACTTC.

This rearrangement joins TRBV12-3 or TRBV12-4 to TRBJ1-3; D remains unclear. Trimming shortened V by 3 bases and J by 0 bases, and 3 bases separated the two germline ends. There are 13 residues in the CDR3. The CDR3 nucleotides read TGTGCCAGCAGTTTCCTCTCTGGAAACACCATATATTTT. It encodes CASSFLSGNTIYF.

The V and J genes are TRBV19 and TRBJ1-5; D possibly corresponds to TRBD1 (6 bases). Germline CDR1 reads LNHDA; CDR2 reads SQIVND (reference sequence). CDR3 length equals 13 residues. V lost 5 bases to trimming and J lost 7 bases, with 12 bases between them. CDR3 coding DNA: TGTGCCAGTAGTTCCGGGGGGCGACAGCCCCAGCATTTT. Its protein product is CASSSGGRQPQHF.

This chain joins TRBV9 and TRBJ2-3; the match to TRBD2 covers 9 bases. This CDR3 is 15 amino acids long. CDR1 is SGDLS, CDR2 YYNGEE, per germline. The ends lost 3 bases at V and 5 bases at J; junction bases unmatched: 7. CDR3 DNA: TGTGCCAGCAGCGGTCCGGGACTAGCTTTAGATACGCAGTATTTT. Its translation: CASSGPGLALDTQYF.

The V and J genes are TRBV6-5 and TRBJ1-5, with D uncertain. The CDR3 has 15 amino acids. Germline CDR1 reads MNHEY; CDR2 reads SVGAGI. The germline V and J ends were trimmed by 5 bases and 1 base, with 12 bases remaining between them. The CDR3 coding sequence is TGTGCCAGCAGTCCGACGGGAGGCAGCAATCAGCCCCAGCATTTT. This sequence encodes CASSPTGGSNQPQHF.

The chain has TRBV2 and TRBJ1-3; a possible D gene is TRBD1 (6 bases). Germline lookup yields CDR1 SNHLY and CDR2 FYNNEI. V lost 5 bases, J lost 4 bases, and 12 bases lay in between. This CDR3 comprises 14 residues. Here the CDR3 DNA reads TGTGCCAGCAGTAGGGACATTGACGGAAACACCATATATTTT. This sequence encodes CASSRDIDGNTIYF.